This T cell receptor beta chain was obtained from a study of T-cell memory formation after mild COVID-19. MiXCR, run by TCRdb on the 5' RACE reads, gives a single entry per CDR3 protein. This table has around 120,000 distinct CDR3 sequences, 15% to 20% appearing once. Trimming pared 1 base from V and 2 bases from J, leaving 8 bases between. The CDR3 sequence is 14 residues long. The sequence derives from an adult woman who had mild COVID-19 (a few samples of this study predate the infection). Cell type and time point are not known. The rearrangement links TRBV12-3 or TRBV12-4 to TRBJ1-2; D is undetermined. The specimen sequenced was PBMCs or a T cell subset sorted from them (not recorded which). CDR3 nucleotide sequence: TGTGCCAGCAGTTTAGGTCCGGACAACTATGGCTACACCTTC. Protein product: CASSLGPDNYGYTF.